This TCR beta chain stems from a study of long-term antiretroviral therapy in people with HIV. Regarding the study as a whole: Information on adherence, resistance and therapy changes was unavailable. Collection of the blood, which took place between about 2004 and 2018, possibly occurred under older ART regimens. Repertoires with HIV possessed tighter CDR3 length spans than those of controls.

This clone was detected once. Antigen unknown. Donors needed at least one pre-ART PBMC sample plus at least two post-ART samples. V shed 0 bases and J shed 1 base, with 16 bases lying between them. CDR1 LGHNA and CDR2 YNFKEQ come from the germline V gene. The CDR3 spans 18 residues. The libraries were made with immunoSEQ v3.0 at survey level. Using immunoSEQ multiplex PCR, the repertoire was profiled, and TCRdb retains in-frame clones only, with some absent. The sample contains around 29,000 clones, nearly 95% of which appear only once. The chain employs TRBV4-2 and TRBJ1-5, with a weak D call TRBD1 (5 bases). The clonotype comes from a man younger than 45 with HIV. Sequences were derived from unsorted PBMCs, sampled approximately 6.3 years after starting antiretroviral therapy. The CDR3 here is CASSQDWRDSRSNQPQHF. As DNA, the CDR3 is TGTGCCAGCAGCCAAGATTGGAGAGACAGTAGGAGCAATCAGCCCCAGCATTTT.